This TCR beta chain derives from a study of cytomegalovirus exposure and HLA in healthy donors. Study observations and caveats: The dataset shows that most TCR sequences were rare, while some public TCRs occurred in many donors. A few of the chains that were CMV-associated were confirmed in vitro to be specific for CMV antigens. Altogether, some 170 TCR beta chains were recorded as cytomegalovirus-associated. A few V segments could not be told apart, such as TRBV6-2 and TRBV6-3, and were left out.

Primers for the PCR totalled 60 Vbeta and 13 Jbeta. The data were produced by immunoSEQ multiplex PCR, yet TCRdb's version contains in-frame clones alone and is incomplete. The table records under 200,000 clones, 68% of them present only once. Germline CDR1 reads ENHRY; CDR2 reads SYGVKD. The CDR3 runs 20 residues. The V segment lost 0 bases and the J segment 0 bases; nucleotides outside the gene matches: 8. This clone was detected only a few times. Its target is unknown. V usage is TRBV10-3 and J usage is TRBJ2-5; 15 positions agree with TRBD2. Sequences were obtained from PBMCs. The sequence was collected from a man aged 50 to 59 in good health and CMV-seronegative. Here the CDR3 reads CAISESEGLAGGPYQETQYF. The CDR3 DNA reads as TGTGCCATCAGTGAGTCGGAGGGACTAGCGGGGGGCCCCTACCAAGAGACCCAGTACTTC.